These 7 T cell receptor beta chains were sequenced from one sample in a study of T cell repertoires in cytomegalovirus infection. The antigens for these receptors are not known. TCRdb used MiXCR to reprocess the reads, holding one entry per CDR3 protein. Among 86,000 or so distinct CDR3 sequences listed, 20% to 30% were seen once. Source: CD8+ T cells from cultured PBMCs, taken from culture after CMV antigen stimulation. These receptor sequences come from a human donor in good health (CMV status not recorded). Some clones in this sample may be carry-over from other donors' samples.

This clonotype was counted only a few times. The chain employs TRBV5-1 and TRBJ2-5, with D tentatively TRBD1 (6 bases). The germline gives CDR1 SGHRS, CDR2 YFSETQ. CDR3 size: 15 residues. The V gene lost 3 bases and the J gene lost 2 bases, with 14 bases spanning the gap. The CDR3 sequence: CASSYGQFLQETQYF. In nucleotides, the CDR3 is TGCGCCAGCAGCTATGGACAGTTTCTTCAAGAGACCCAGTACTTC.

This clonotype was counted at least ten times. The V gene is TRBV7-2, the J gene TRBJ2-5; D is possibly TRBD1 or TRBD2 (6 bases each). The CDR3 is 14 residues long. Germline lookup yields CDR1 SGHTA and CDR2 FQGNSA. The V end was cut by 1 base, the J end by 5 bases, with 11 bases between. CDR3 bases: TGTGCCAGCAGCTTAGGGAGGGGGTGGGAGACCCAGTACTTC. It is translated as CASSLGRGWETQYF.

To note about this clonotype: Just one base apart from a much larger clone, this may be a read error. The chain carries TRBV5-1 and TRBJ1-1; weak D call: TRBD1 (6 bases). Germline V gene sequence: CDR1 SGHRS, CDR2 YFSETQ. The CDR3 covers 13 residues. The CDR3 spells CASSPGAFTEALF. The CDR3 region has the DNA TGCGCCAGCAGCCCAGGGGCCTTCACTGAAGCTCTCTTT.

The V call is TRBV6-5, the J call TRBJ1-1; D is unclear. Germline V gene lookup returns CDR1 MNHEY and CDR2 SVGAGI. Trimming removed 0 bases from V and 6 bases from J, with 14 bases in between. The CDR3 is made up of 15 amino acids. CDR3 region: CASSYSGRTGAEAFF. As DNA, the CDR3 is TGTGCCAGCAGTTACTCTGGCAGGACCGGGGCTGAAGCTTTCTTT.

A few counts support this clonotype. This rearrangement joins TRBV7-8 to TRBJ2-5, with a tentative D call TRBD2 (7 bases). This CDR3 comprises 15 residues. Germline CDR1 SGHVS, CDR2 FQNEAQ. V was pared by 2 bases and J by 4 bases, with 14 bases between. The CDR3 nucleotides are TGTGCCAGCAGCTTATTTCCAGGGGAGGGAGAGACCCAGTACTTC. Protein sequence: CASSLFPGEGETQYF.

This clonotype was seen more than once but under ten times. The chain combines TRBV4-3 with TRBJ2-2, with 7 bases fitting TRBD1. CDR1 and CDR2 from the germline V gene are LGHNA and YSLEER. The CDR3 has 17 amino acids. V was clipped by 0 bases and J by 7 bases; unmatched bases: 11. CDR3 amino acids: CASSQDFEGGGDGELFF. DNA for the CDR3: TGCGCCAGCAGCCAAGATTTTGAAGGGGGCGGAGACGGGGAGCTGTTTTTT.

This clonotype was counted a few times. V and J are TRBV20-1 and TRBJ1-1; D may be TRBD1 (5 bases). Between the trimmed V and J ends, which lost 4 bases and 3 bases, there was a span of 12 bases. Per the germline V gene, CDR1 is DFQATT and CDR2 is SNEGSKA (reference sequence). The CDR3 runs to 13 residues. The CDR3 is CSAIGRGDTEAFF. CDR3 nucleotides: TGCAGTGCTATAGGACGGGGGGACACTGAAGCTTTCTTT.